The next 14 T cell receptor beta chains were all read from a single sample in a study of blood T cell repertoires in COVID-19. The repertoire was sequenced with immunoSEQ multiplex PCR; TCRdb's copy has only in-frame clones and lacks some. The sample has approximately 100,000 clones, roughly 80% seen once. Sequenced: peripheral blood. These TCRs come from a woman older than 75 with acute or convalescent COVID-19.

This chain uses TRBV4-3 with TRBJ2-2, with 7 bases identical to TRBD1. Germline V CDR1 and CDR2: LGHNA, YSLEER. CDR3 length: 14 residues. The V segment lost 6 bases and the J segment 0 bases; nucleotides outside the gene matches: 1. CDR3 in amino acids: CASRRGPNTGELFF. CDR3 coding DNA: TGCGCCAGCAGGAGGGGGCCGAACACCGGGGAGCTGTTTTTT.

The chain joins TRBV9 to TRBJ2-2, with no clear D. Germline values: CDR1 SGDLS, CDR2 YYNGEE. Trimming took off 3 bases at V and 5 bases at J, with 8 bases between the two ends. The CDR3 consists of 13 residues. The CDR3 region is CASSGYGTGELFF. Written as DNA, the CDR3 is TGTGCCAGCAGCGGATACGGGACCGGGGAGCTGTTTTTT.

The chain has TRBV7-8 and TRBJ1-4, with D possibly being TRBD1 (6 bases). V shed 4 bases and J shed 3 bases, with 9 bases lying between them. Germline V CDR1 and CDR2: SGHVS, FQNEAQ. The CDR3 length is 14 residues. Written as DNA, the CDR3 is TGTGCCAGCAGCTCCGGACAGTCTAATGAAAAACTGTTTTTT. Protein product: CASSSGQSNEKLFF.

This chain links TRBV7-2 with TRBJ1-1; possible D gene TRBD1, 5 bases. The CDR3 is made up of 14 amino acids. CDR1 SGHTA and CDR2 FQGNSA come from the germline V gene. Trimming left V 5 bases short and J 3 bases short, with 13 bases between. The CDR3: CASSARVGDTEAFF. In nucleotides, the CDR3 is TGTGCCAGCAGCGCTAGGGTAGGGGACACTGAAGCTTTCTTT.

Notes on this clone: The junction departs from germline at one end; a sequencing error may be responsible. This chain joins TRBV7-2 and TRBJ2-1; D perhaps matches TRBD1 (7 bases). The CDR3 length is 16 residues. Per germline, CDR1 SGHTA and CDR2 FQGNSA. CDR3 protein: CASSLTTGAGHNQQFF. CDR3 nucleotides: TGTGCCAGCAGCCTAACCACAGGGGCGGGGCACAATCAGCAGTTCTTC.

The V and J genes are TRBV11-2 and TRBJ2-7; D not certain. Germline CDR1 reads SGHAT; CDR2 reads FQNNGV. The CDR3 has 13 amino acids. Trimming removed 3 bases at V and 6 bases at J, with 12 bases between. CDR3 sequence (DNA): TGTGCCAGCAGCTTCCCCGGGTTGGGCGAGCAGTACTTC. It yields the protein CASSFPGLGEQYF.

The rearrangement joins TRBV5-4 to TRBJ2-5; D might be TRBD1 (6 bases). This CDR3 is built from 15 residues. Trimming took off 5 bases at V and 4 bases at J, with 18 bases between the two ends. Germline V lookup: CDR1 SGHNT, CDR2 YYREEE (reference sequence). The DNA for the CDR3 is TGTGCCAGCAGACTCCCAGGGGCGCCGGGAGAGACCCAGTACTTC. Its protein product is CASRLPGAPGETQYF.

The CDR3 loop reads CASSDNRGSSGNTIYF. The CDR3 bases are TGTGCCAGCAGCGATAACAGGGGTTCCTCTGGAAACACCATATATTTT. This chain connects TRBV7-2 to TRBJ1-3; TRBD1 aligns across 7 bases. V dropped 5 bases and J dropped 0; count of bases not matched to a gene: 7. The CDR3 is made up of 16 amino acids. CDR1 and CDR2 (germline): SGHTA, FQGNSA.

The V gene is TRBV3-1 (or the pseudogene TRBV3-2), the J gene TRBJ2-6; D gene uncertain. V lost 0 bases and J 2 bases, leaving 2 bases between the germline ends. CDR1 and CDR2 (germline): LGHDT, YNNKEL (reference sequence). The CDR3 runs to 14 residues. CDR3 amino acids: CASSQDTGANVLTF. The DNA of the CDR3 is TGTGCCAGCAGCCAAGATACTGGGGCCAACGTCCTGACTTTC.

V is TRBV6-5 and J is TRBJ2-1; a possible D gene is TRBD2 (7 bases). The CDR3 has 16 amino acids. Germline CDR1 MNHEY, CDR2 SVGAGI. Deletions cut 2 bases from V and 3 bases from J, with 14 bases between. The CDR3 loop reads CASSYGPGGSYNEQFF. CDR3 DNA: TGTGCCAGCAGTTACGGACCGGGGGGCAGCTACAATGAGCAGTTCTTC.

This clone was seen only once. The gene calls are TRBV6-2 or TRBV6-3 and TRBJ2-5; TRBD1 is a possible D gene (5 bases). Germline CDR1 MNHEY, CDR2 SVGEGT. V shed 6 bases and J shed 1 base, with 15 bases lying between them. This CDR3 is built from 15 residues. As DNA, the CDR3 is TGTGCCAGCAGCACTTCTCCAGGGTTCCAAGAGACCCAGTACTTC. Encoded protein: CASSTSPGFQETQYF.

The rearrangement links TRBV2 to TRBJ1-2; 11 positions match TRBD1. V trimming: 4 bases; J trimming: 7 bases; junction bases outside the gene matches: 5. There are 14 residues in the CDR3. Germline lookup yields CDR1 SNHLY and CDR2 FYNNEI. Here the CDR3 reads CASSAVGTGGGYTF. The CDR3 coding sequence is TGTGCCAGCAGTGCAGTCGGGACAGGGGGTGGCTACACCTTC.

For the CDR3, the DNA is TGTGCCAGTAGTATAGGACCGGGACAGGGCTACGAGCAGTACTTC. Protein: CASSIGPGQGYEQYF. This rearrangement joins TRBV19 to TRBJ2-7, with 9 bases identical to TRBD1. The CDR3 totals 15 residues. Germline V gene sequence: CDR1 LNHDA, CDR2 SQIVND (reference sequence). V lost 1 base to trimming and J lost 3 bases; unmatched junction nucleotides: 4.

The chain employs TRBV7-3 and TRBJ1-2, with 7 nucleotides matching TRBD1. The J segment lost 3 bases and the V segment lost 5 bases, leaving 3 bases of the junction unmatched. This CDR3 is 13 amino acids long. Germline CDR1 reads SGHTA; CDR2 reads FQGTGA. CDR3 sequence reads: CASSPDRDYGYTF. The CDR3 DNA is TGTGCCAGCAGCCCCGACAGGGACTATGGCTACACCTTC.